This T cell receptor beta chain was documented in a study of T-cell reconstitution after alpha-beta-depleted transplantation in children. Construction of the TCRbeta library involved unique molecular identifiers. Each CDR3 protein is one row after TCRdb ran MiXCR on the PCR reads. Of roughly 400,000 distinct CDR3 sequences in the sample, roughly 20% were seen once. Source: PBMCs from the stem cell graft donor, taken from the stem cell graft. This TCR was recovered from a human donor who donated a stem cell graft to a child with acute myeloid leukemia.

This CDR3 reads CASSKLGGIGTDTQYF. Here the CDR3 DNA reads TGTGCCAGCAGCAAATTGGGGGGGATCGGCACAGATACGCAGTATTTT. This chain uses TRBV7-6 with TRBJ2-3, with 7 bases lining up with TRBD2. The CDR3 consists of 16 residues. Germline lookup yields CDR1 SGHVS and CDR2 FNYEAQ. With V trimmed by 5 bases and J by 1 base, 9 bases remained unmatched.